These 32 T cell receptor beta chains were sequenced from one sample in a study of T cell repertoires in cytomegalovirus infection. No antigen has been identified for these receptors. From the reads, TCRdb called clonotypes with MiXCR, one entry per CDR3 protein. The sample lists approximately 300,000 distinct CDR3 sequences; more than 20% were seen once. Specimen: cultured PBMCs, collected from culture after CMV antigen stimulation. The source is a human donor in good health (CMV status not recorded). Some clones in this sample may be carry-over from other donors' samples.

This clonotype appeared many times. V usage is TRBV7-2 and J usage is TRBJ1-4; possibly TRBD1 for D (5 bases). The V and J ends lost 3 bases and 8 bases respectively, with 13 bases between them. CDR1 SGHTA and CDR2 FQGNSA come from the germline V gene. This CDR3 is built from 14 residues. The CDR3 nucleotides are TGTGCCAGCAGCTTGCGGCAGGGAGGGGAAAAACTGTTTTTT. It encodes CASSLRQGGEKLFF.

The chain combines TRBV29-1 with TRBJ2-3; TRBD2 matches 11 bases. Trimming at V came to 5 bases and at J to 6 bases, leaving 10 bases not matched to a gene. This CDR3 contains 15 residues. Looked up from germline, CDR1 is SQVTM and CDR2 is ANQGSEA. The DNA for the CDR3 is TGCAGCGTTCTAACACTAGCGGGAGCATCCGATACGCAGTATTTT. This sequence encodes CSVLTLAGASDTQYF.

This clonotype was recorded many times. J is TRBJ2-7 and V is TRBV7-2, with D possibly being TRBD2 (5 bases). This CDR3 has 14 amino acids. Germline CDR1 reads SGHTA; CDR2 reads FQGNSA. Trimming removed 0 bases from V and 3 bases from J, with 9 bases in between. The CDR3 is CASSLAIGIYEQYF. CDR3 nucleotide sequence: TGTGCCAGCAGCTTAGCTATCGGGATCTACGAGCAGTACTTC.

This clonotype was seen only a few times. The V gene is TRBV27, the J gene TRBJ2-1; no definite D call. Trimming removed 5 bases at V and 0 bases at J, with 8 bases between. The CDR3 length is 14 residues. CDR1 and CDR2 (germline): MNHEY, SMNVEV (reference sequence). The CDR3 DNA reads TGTGCCAGCAGTCGTCACTACTCCTACAATGAGCAGTTCTTC. Residues: CASSRHYSYNEQFF.

This clonotype was recorded at least ten times. The rearrangement links TRBV7-2 to TRBJ1-4, with unresolved D. The V gene's germline CDR1 is SGHTA and CDR2 FQGNSA. The CDR3 contains 12 residues. V lost 4 bases and J lost 5, with 5 bases in between. The CDR3: CASSSYNEKLFF. In DNA, the CDR3 is TGTGCCAGCAGCTCGTACAATGAAAAACTGTTTTTT. The full variable domain, in which reference TRBV7-2 and TRBJ1-4 provide the parts outside the CDR3, is GAGVSQSPSNKVTEKGKDVELRCDPISGHTALYWYRQSLGQGLEFLIYFQGNSAPDKSGLPSDRFSAERTGGSVSTLTIQRTQQEDSAVYLCASSSYNEKLFFGSGTQLSVL.

V gene TRBV19 combines with J gene TRBJ2-1; D might be TRBD2 (5 bases). CDR3 size: 15 residues. The V gene lost 1 base and the J gene lost 3 bases, with 10 bases spanning the gap. Germline-derived CDR1 and CDR2 are LNHDA and SQIVND (reference sequence). CDR3 sequence: CASSIVTKNYNEQFF. CDR3 bases: TGTGCCAGTAGTATAGTGACTAAGAACTACAATGAGCAGTTCTTC.

The chain joins TRBV7-6 to TRBJ2-5, with 8 bases identical to TRBD2. Germline CDR1 SGHVS, CDR2 FNYEAQ. The trim removed 4 bases at V and 3 bases at J, leaving 4 bases unmatched. The CDR3 sequence is 14 residues long. The CDR3 region is CASSSKAGEETQYF. CDR3 bases: TGTGCCAGCAGCTCAAAAGCGGGGGAAGAGACCCAGTACTTC.

This clonotype appeared many times. The CDR3 DNA reads TGTGCCAGCAGCTTAAGGGCAGACTCGAACACTGAAGCTTTCTTT. Amino acids: CASSLRADSNTEAFF. The J gene is TRBJ1-1, the V gene TRBV7-8; D uncertain. The CDR3 is made up of 15 amino acids. The germline CDR1 and CDR2 sequences are SGHVS and FQNEAQ. The V and J ends lost 2 bases and 1 base respectively, with 11 bases between them.

The gene calls are TRBV5-1 and TRBJ2-3, with D hard to call. Germline V gene lookup returns CDR1 SGHRS and CDR2 YFSETQ. The V gene lost 4 bases and the J gene lost 3 bases, with 6 bases spanning the gap. This CDR3 region has 12 residues. CDR3 loop: CASSVSTDTQYF. Here the CDR3 DNA reads TGCGCCAGCAGCGTCTCAACAGATACGCAGTATTTT.

V gene TRBV27 combines with J gene TRBJ2-7, with unresolved D. The CDR3 has 14 residues. Germline values: CDR1 MNHEY, CDR2 SMNVEV (reference sequence). Deletions cut 7 bases from V and 4 bases from J, with 17 bases between. Here the CDR3 reads CASTLVGHQYEQYV. CDR3 DNA: TGTGCCAGCACCTTGGTAGGGCACCAATACGAGCAGTACGTC.

This clonotype appeared a few times. V usage is TRBV10-3 and J usage is TRBJ2-3; no clear D. The V gene's germline CDR1 is ENHRY and CDR2 SYGVKD. V was clipped by 0 bases and J by 5 bases, with 12 bases between them. The CDR3 sequence is 15 residues long. The CDR3 region is CAISESPGYQDTQYF. In DNA form, the CDR3 reads TGTGCCATCAGTGAGTCCCCGGGTTACCAAGATACGCAGTATTTT.

The CDR3: CASSYYAGQGSIYSYEQYF. The DNA for the CDR3 is TGTGCCAGCAGTTACTATGCGGGACAGGGCTCAATTTACTCCTACGAGCAGTACTTC. The chain is built from TRBV6-2 or TRBV6-3 and TRBJ2-7; TRBD1 aligns across 9 bases. J was trimmed by 0 bases and V by 1 base; bases with no gene match: 13. The CDR3 sequence is 19 residues long. In germline, CDR1 is MNHEY, CDR2 SVGEGT.

This clonotype occurred many times. The rearrangement uses TRBV4-2 and TRBJ2-3; TRBD2 matches 11 bases. The junction had 8 bases not matched to a gene; V was cut back by 5 bases and J by 4 bases. The CDR3 consists of 16 residues. CDR1 is LGHNA, CDR2 YNFKEQ, per germline. The CDR3 reads CASSSRPGLAADTQYF. The CDR3 bases are TGTGCCAGCAGCTCGCGACCGGGACTAGCGGCAGATACGCAGTATTTT.

This clonotype showed up just once. The V call is TRBV2, the J call TRBJ2-7; weak D call: TRBD2 (5 bases). V was shortened by 10 bases and J by 1 base, with 14 bases between the two germline ends. The germline CDR1 and CDR2 sequences are SNHLY and FYNNEI. The CDR3 sequence is 13 residues long. As DNA, the CDR3 is TGTGCCACGGCGCCCCGGGGTTCCTACGAGCAGTACTTC. Protein product: CATAPRGSYEQYF.

This chain connects TRBV6-6 to TRBJ2-7; D perhaps matches TRBD1 (6 bases). Trimming left V 6 bases short and J 1 base short, with 19 bases between. Germline assignment: CDR1 MNHNY and CDR2 SVGAGI (reference sequence). CDR3 length: 16 residues. The CDR3 coding sequence is TGTGCCAGCAGGTCTATACAGGGAGTTGTTTCCTACGAGCAGTACGTC. It yields the protein CASRSIQGVVSYEQYV.

There are a few counts of this clonotype. The CDR3 sequence is CSASSAGGTEAFF. As DNA, the CDR3 is TGCAGTGCTAGTTCGGCGGGCGGCACTGAAGCTTTCTTT. The chain couples TRBV20-1 to TRBJ1-1; D remains ambiguous. The CDR3 runs to 13 residues. With 3 bases removed from V and 4 bases from J, the gap between germline ends came to 12 bases. Germline lookup yields CDR1 DFQATT and CDR2 SNEGSKA (reference sequence).

This clonotype has just a few counts. The chain employs TRBV7-2 and TRBJ1-1, with 8 positions matching TRBD1. J lost 3 bases, V lost 8 bases, and 11 bases had no gene match. The CDR3 has 15 amino acids. Per germline, CDR1 SGHTA and CDR2 FQGNSA. CDR3 amino acids: CASCSRGRGYTEAFF. The CDR3 nucleotides read TGTGCCAGCTGTTCCAGGGGGCGAGGGTACACTGAAGCTTTCTTT.

This clonotype occurred many times. V is TRBV7-2 and J is TRBJ2-1, with D possibly being TRBD1 (6 bases). Germline V gene sequence: CDR1 SGHTA, CDR2 FQGNSA. V shed 0 bases and J shed 8 bases, with 11 bases lying between them. There are 14 residues in the CDR3. CDR3 nucleotides: TGTGCCAGCAGCTTAGCGCAGGGGCACTATGAGCAGTTCTTC. Translated, it gives CASSLAQGHYEQFF.

In this sample, this clonotype turned up a few times. This chain links TRBV5-4 with TRBJ2-7, with D perhaps TRBD1 (6 bases). The ends were cut back, 4 bases at V and 8 bases at J, with 19 bases in the middle. This CDR3 has 14 amino acids. Per germline, CDR1 SGHNT and CDR2 YYREEE (reference sequence). CDR3 loop: CASSTDPPTGKQYV. CDR3 in DNA: TGTGCCAGCAGCACGGATCCTCCTACAGGGAAGCAGTACGTC.

At least ten counts were recorded for this clonotype. The chain joins TRBV5-4 to TRBJ2-7, with 14 bases that match TRBD2. V lost 4 bases and J lost 7; bases outside the gene matches: 10. The CDR3 extends over 16 amino acids. Germline CDR1 reads SGHNT; CDR2 reads YYREEE (reference sequence). CDR3 in DNA: TGTGCCAGCAGCCAGGGGACTAGCGGGAGTTCCAGGGAGCAGTACTTC. This sequence encodes CASSQGTSGSSREQYF. The full variable domain, with the rest looked up from reference TRBV5-4 and TRBJ2-7, is ETGVTQSPTHLIKTRGQQVTLRCSSQSGHNTVSWYQQALGQGPQFIFQYYREEENGRGNFPPRFSGLQFPNYSSELNVNALELDDSALYLCASSQGTSGSSREQYFGPGTRLTVT.

Regarding this clonotype: The junction does not match germline at one end; this may be a read error. The chain joins TRBV6-5 to TRBJ2-2, with 8 bases aligning to TRBD2. Germline V gene data show CDR1 as MNHEY and CDR2 as SVGAGI. The CDR3 sequence is 16 residues long. This CDR3 is CASSYKGLVNAGELFF. CDR3 coding DNA: TGTGCCAGCAGTTACAAGGGACTAGTGAACGCCGGGGAGCTGTTTTTT.

There are a few counts of this clonotype. The CDR3 DNA reads TGTGCCACCAGTGATTTAGGACAGGGGACCTACAATGAGCAGTTCTTC. Translated: CATSDLGQGTYNEQFF. The V gene is TRBV24-1, the J gene TRBJ2-1; 9 positions agree with TRBD1. CDR3 size: 16 residues. The germline V gene has CDR1 KGHDR and CDR2 SFDVKD. The ends lost 1 base at V and 2 bases at J; junction bases unmatched: 2.

The chain joins TRBV9 to TRBJ2-3; the D gene could be TRBD1 or TRBD2 (6 bases each). The CDR3 totals 16 residues. Between the trimmed V and J ends, which lost 6 bases and 2 bases, there was a span of 19 bases. From germline, CDR1 is SGDLS and CDR2 YYNGEE. The CDR3 loop reads CASTLGGLSNTDTQYF. Here the CDR3 DNA reads TGTGCCAGCACCCTAGGGGGACTCTCAAACACAGATACGCAGTATTTT.

This clonotype was seen ten or more times. The J gene is TRBJ2-7, the V gene TRBV7-2, with D possibly being TRBD1 (5 bases). CDR3 length: 14 residues. Trimming took 2 bases from V and 2 from J, leaving 10 bases between them. Germline V lookup: CDR1 SGHTA, CDR2 FQGNSA. The DNA of the CDR3 is TGTGCCAGCAGCTTATCGACAGCTCCCTACGAGCAGTACTTC. This gives the protein CASSLSTAPYEQYF. Complete variable domain (other parts from reference TRBV7-2 and TRBJ2-7): GAGVSQSPSNKVTEKGKDVELRCDPISGHTALYWYRQSLGQGLEFLIYFQGNSAPDKSGLPSDRFSAERTGGSVSTLTIQRTQQEDSAVYLCASSLSTAPYEQYFGPGTRLTVT.

The genes are TRBV7-2 and TRBJ2-7; the D is unclear. The germline V gene has CDR1 SGHTA and CDR2 FQGNSA. The CDR3 spans 12 residues. Trimming left V 1 base short and J 6 bases short, with 7 bases between. The chain's CDR3 is CASSLVFAEQYF. The CDR3 nucleotides are TGTGCCAGCAGCTTAGTCTTCGCCGAGCAGTACTTC.

The V call is TRBV11-2, the J call TRBJ2-1; TRBD2 matches at 12 bases. V lost 9 bases and J lost 4; bases outside the gene matches: 4. CDR3 length: 14 residues. Germline loops: CDR1 SGHAT, CDR2 FQNNGV. In DNA form, the CDR3 reads TGTGCCAGTCTAGCGGGAGGGCCTTACAATGAGCAGTTCTTC. It specifies CASLAGGPYNEQFF.

The chain is built from TRBV6-1 and TRBJ2-4, with 10 bases fitting TRBD2. The CDR3 totals 16 residues. V shed 7 bases, J shed 1 base, and the junction held 7 bases outside the gene matches. Germline V CDR1 and CDR2: MNHNS, SASEGT. The DNA of the CDR3 is TGTGCCAGCACTTCTAGCGGGAGCGGGGCCAAAAACATTCAGTACTTC. It translates to CASTSSGSGAKNIQYF.

The table lists this clonotype with a few counts. The gene calls are TRBV10-3 and TRBJ2-7, with 8 nucleotides matching TRBD2. V lost 8 bases to trimming and J lost 7 bases; unmatched junction nucleotides: 13. Germline values: CDR1 ENHRY, CDR2 SYGVKD. The CDR3 spans 14 residues. CDR3 nucleotide sequence: TGTGCCATCCCTCCGGGACTAGGATCGCGGGAGCAGTACTTC. Its translation: CAIPPGLGSREQYF.

The chain employs TRBV12-3 or TRBV12-4 and TRBJ2-5; weak D call: TRBD1 (5 bases). The CDR3 contains 15 residues. V lost 1 base and J lost 0, with 9 bases in between. Here the CDR3 reads CASSLEAGYQETQYF. The CDR3 nucleotides read TGTGCCAGCAGTTTAGAGGCAGGGTACCAAGAGACCCAGTACTTC.

This clonotype was picked up a small number of times. The chain combines TRBV11-2 with TRBJ2-5, with D unclear. The CDR3 covers 16 residues. The germline V gene encodes CDR1 SGHAT and CDR2 FQNNGV. The ends were cut back, 5 bases at V and 2 bases at J, with 18 bases in the middle. The CDR3: CASSPDMGVIQETQYF. The CDR3 DNA is TGTGCCAGCAGCCCCGACATGGGCGTGATTCAAGAGACCCAGTACTTC.

This clonotype was counted at least ten times. The gene calls are TRBV12-3 or TRBV12-4 and TRBJ1-1; no clear D gene. V gave up 5 bases and J gave up 0 bases, with 13 bases separating them. The CDR3 contains 15 residues. CDR3 nucleotide sequence: TGTGCCAGCAGTCTAGGACGGAGCATGAACACTGAAGCTTTCTTT. Translation gives CASSLGRSMNTEAFF.

This clonotype has at least ten counts. The chain has TRBV19 and TRBJ2-5; TRBD1 agrees at 9 bases. Germline V gene data show CDR1 as LNHDA and CDR2 as SQIVND (reference sequence). V was clipped by 5 bases and J by 7 bases; unmatched bases: 17. The CDR3 covers 17 residues. The CDR3 bases are TGTGCCAGTAGTCCTTCCGCCGGGACAGGGTCGCTCGTGACCCAGTACTTC. It is translated as CASSPSAGTGSLVTQYF. Drawing the rest from reference TRBV19 and TRBJ2-5, the complete variable domain is DGGITQSPKYLFRKEGQNVTLSCEQNLNHDAMYWYRQDPGQGLRLIYYSQIVNDFQKGDIAEGYSVSREKKESFPLTVTSAQKNPTAFYLCASSPSAGTGSLVTQYFGPGTRLLVL.